The clone carrying this T cell receptor beta chain was recorded once. These data come from a study of shared clonotypes between healthy human individuals. All participating donors were Caucasian adults from Nashville, Tennessee. The CDR3 loop spans 15 amino acids. Looked up from germline, CDR1 is MNHEY and CDR2 is SMNVEV (reference sequence). V lost 6 bases and J lost 4, with 18 bases in between. Using immunoSEQ multiplex PCR, the repertoire was profiled, and TCRdb retains in-frame clones only, with some absent. The table lists roughly 2.4 million clones, approximately 95% of them singletons. Input material: naive CD4+ T cells sorted from blood. Subset of the sample: CD45RA+ positively selected. The receptor's source is a man aged 18 to 29 in good health. V and J are TRBV27 and TRBJ2-5, with a possible D match to TRBD2 (6 bases). Here the CDR3 reads CASSRLGGALETQYF. In DNA, the CDR3 is TGTGCCAGCAGCCGCCTCGGCGGGGCGCTAGAGACCCAGTACTTC.